The 23 T cell receptor beta chains in this list originate from one sample, sequenced in a study of blood T cells in healthy people across ages. Primed by a sample-barcoded 5' primer and a J-beta primer mix, a second PCR proceeded for about 7 to 12 cycles. TCRdb reprocessed the 5' RACE reads with MiXCR, giving one entry per CDR3 protein. The table shows hundreds of thousands of distinct CDR3 sequences, with 32% occurring only once. Material for sequencing was blood. These receptor sequences come from a woman of 80 years or more in good health.

This clonotype was seen a few times. V is TRBV6-5 and J is TRBJ1-6; TRBD1 might be the D (6 bases). CDR1 is MNHEY and CDR2 is SVGAGI in the germline V gene. The CDR3 is 16 residues long. V gave up 6 bases and J gave up 7 bases, with 19 bases separating them. CDR3 in DNA: TGTGCCAGCAGCACCGGTAGGGGGACGGGCAATTCACCCCTCCACTTT. It codes for CASSTGRGTGNSPLHF.

This clonotype has more than one count but fewer than ten. This chain connects TRBV28 to TRBJ2-3; 8 bases line up with TRBD2. This CDR3 comprises 16 residues. The germline V gene has CDR1 MDHEN and CDR2 SYDVKM. V dropped 5 bases and J dropped 8; count of bases not matched to a gene: 15. The CDR3 loop is CASSGIAGTPVGTQYF. The DNA for the CDR3 is TGTGCCAGCAGTGGAATAGCGGGAACCCCGGTGGGTACGCAGTATTTT.

This clonotype was found many times. CDR3 sequence: CASSRPPMIAGYNEQFF. In nucleotides, the CDR3 is TGTGCCAGCAGCCGTCCCCCGATGATAGCGGGATACAATGAGCAGTTCTTC. This sequence joins TRBV7-2 and TRBJ2-1; TRBD2 matches at 8 bases. The CDR3 is 17 amino acids. Germline V gene sequence: CDR1 SGHTA, CDR2 FQGNSA. The trim removed 5 bases at V and 4 bases at J, leaving 13 bases unmatched.

This clonotype was seen ten or more times. A much larger clone lies a single base off, so this may be a read error. The chain combines TRBV5-1 with TRBJ1-1, with D hard to call. V lost 0 bases and J 1 base, leaving 4 bases between the germline ends. Looked up from germline, CDR1 is SGHRS and CDR2 is YFSETQ. The CDR3 loop spans 13 amino acids. In nucleotides, the CDR3 is TGCGCCAGCAGCTTGGACTGGAACACTGAAGCTTTCTTT. Protein product: CASSLDWNTEAFF.

This clonotype occurred many times. The chain couples TRBV15 to TRBJ2-3; 16 bases are shared with TRBD2. The CDR3 is made up of 19 amino acids. The junction had 6 bases not matched to a gene; V was cut back by 2 bases and J by 1 base. Germline CDR1 is LNHNV and CDR2 is YYDKDF (reference sequence). The CDR3 spells CATSRSGTSGGAGTDTQYF. CDR3 bases: TGTGCCACCAGCAGATCCGGGACTAGCGGGGGGGCTGGCACAGATACGCAGTATTTT.

V and J are TRBV9 and TRBJ2-1; D call uncertain. V lost 0 bases and J lost 5, with 6 bases in between. The CDR3 has 13 amino acids. Germline lookup yields CDR1 SGDLS and CDR2 YYNGEE. The CDR3 is CASSVGAHNEQFF. CDR3 nucleotide sequence: TGTGCCAGCAGCGTAGGCGCACACAATGAGCAGTTCTTC.

This clonotype was seen only a few times. The chain uses TRBV3-1 and TRBJ2-2; 8 bases are a match to TRBD2. Germline V lookup: CDR1 LGHDT, CDR2 YNNKEL (reference sequence). Germline trimming cut 0 bases from V and 7 bases from J; bases unmatched to any gene: 13. The CDR3 is 18 amino acids. The CDR3 DNA reads as TGTGCCAGCAGCCAAGAAGGCCGGGGGGGGATTCTTGGCGGGGAGCTGTTTTTT. The encoded protein is CASSQEGRGGILGGELFF.

As concerns this clonotype: One end of the junction varies from germline; a read error may be responsible. This rearrangement joins TRBV15 to TRBJ1-4; D gene uncertain. CDR1 and CDR2 (germline): LNHNV, YYDKDF (reference sequence). The CDR3 loop spans 15 amino acids. For the CDR3, the DNA is TGTGCCACCAGCAGAGATAAGGGAACGGGAGAAAAACGGTTTTTT. Amino acid sequence: CATSRDKGTGEKRFF.

This clonotype was recorded many times. The chain combines TRBV3-1 with TRBJ2-7; tentatively, D is TRBD1 or TRBD2 (5 bases each). The CDR3 length is 14 residues. Trimming took off 4 bases at V and 2 bases at J, with 12 bases between the two ends. Germline V gene lookup returns CDR1 LGHDT and CDR2 YNNKEL (reference sequence). The CDR3 loop reads CASSRRDRPYEQYF. The CDR3 DNA reads TGTGCCAGCAGCCGCAGGGACCGTCCCTACGAGCAGTACTTC.

In its sample, this clonotype was seen many times. The V gene is TRBV20-1, the J gene TRBJ2-7, with unresolved D. The CDR3 extends over 11 amino acids. The V gene's germline CDR1 is DFQATT and CDR2 SNEGSKA (reference sequence). Trimming pared 2 bases from V and 4 bases from J, leaving 6 bases between. CDR3 DNA sequence: TGCAGTGCTAGAACGGGTTACGAGCAGTACTTC. It codes for CSARTGYEQYF.

Note on this clonotype: Given a much more abundant clone one base away, this may be a read error. This chain links TRBV6-5 with TRBJ2-5; D is perhaps TRBD1 (5 bases). Germline-derived CDR1 and CDR2 are MNHEY and SVGAGI. This CDR3 is built from 18 residues. This CDR3 reads CASSYSSSSGQGQETRYF. CDR3 coding DNA: TGTGCCAGCAGTTACTCGAGTTCGTCGGGCCAGGGCCAAGAGACCCGGTACTTC.

The chain has TRBV3-1 and TRBJ2-3; 11 positions match TRBD2. This CDR3 has 17 residues. Per germline, CDR1 LGHDT and CDR2 YNNKEL (reference sequence). J lost 4 bases, V lost 4 bases, and 10 bases had no gene match. The CDR3 nucleotides read TGTGCCAGCAGCCTTTTAGCGGGGGGGCGAGGCGCAGATACGCAGTATTTT. Protein product: CASSLLAGGRGADTQYF.

The V call is TRBV6-5, the J call TRBJ1-3, with a tentative D call TRBD1 (5 bases). The germline gives CDR1 MNHEY, CDR2 SVGAGI. The CDR3 runs to 19 residues. With 4 bases removed from V and 0 bases from J, the gap between germline ends came to 22 bases. Here the CDR3 reads CASSLIPGLSVSSGNTIYF. The CDR3 nucleotides are TGTGCCAGCAGTTTAATCCCGGGACTTTCCGTCTCCTCTGGAAACACCATATATTTT.

The gene calls are TRBV4-3 and TRBJ2-1; 10 bases line up with TRBD1. The germline CDR1 and CDR2 sequences are LGHNA and YSLEER. Trimming removed 5 bases from V and 7 bases from J; junction bases left unmatched: 5. This CDR3 region has 14 residues. The CDR3 here is CASSVRDRGNEQFF. The CDR3 region has the DNA TGCGCCAGCAGCGTCCGGGACAGGGGAAATGAGCAGTTCTTC.

This clonotype was counted ten times or more. The chain combines TRBV7-2 with TRBJ1-5; tentative D call: TRBD1 (6 bases). There are 13 residues in the CDR3. Trimming removed 6 bases at V and 9 bases at J, with 15 bases between. CDR1 and CDR2 (germline): SGHTA, FQGNSA. CDR3 sequence: CASSADSLSPQHF. The DNA for the CDR3 is TGTGCCAGCAGTGCGGACAGTCTTTCGCCCCAGCATTTT.

The chain recombines TRBV6-1 with TRBJ1-1; 9 nucleotides line up with TRBD1. Trimming at V came to 6 bases and at J to 10 bases, leaving 9 bases not matched to a gene. Germline V gives CDR1 MNHNS, CDR2 SASEGT. CDR3 size: 13 residues. CDR3 in DNA: TGTGCCAGCAGAGGATACAGGGGGCCGGTAGCTTTCTTT. Amino acid sequence: CASRGYRGPVAFF.

This clonotype was observed many times. The J gene is TRBJ1-5, the V gene TRBV27, with a possible D match to TRBD1 (5 bases). V was clipped by 5 bases and J by 3 bases, with 14 bases between them. The CDR3 consists of 15 residues. CDR1 is MNHEY and CDR2 is SMNVEV in the germline V gene (reference sequence). CDR3 bases: TGTGCCAGCAGTACCATAGGCAGGGCCAATCAGCCCCAGCATTTT. Protein product: CASSTIGRANQPQHF.

This clonotype was detected ten times or more. This chain connects TRBV3-1 to TRBJ1-6, with no clear D. V gave up 6 bases and J gave up 5 bases, with 8 bases separating them. The CDR3 length is 13 residues. Germline V gives CDR1 LGHDT, CDR2 YNNKEL (reference sequence). CDR3 sequence reads: CASRQTNNSPLHF. In nucleotides, the CDR3 is TGTGCCAGCAGACAAACCAATAATTCACCCCTCCACTTT.

Comment on this clonotype: A much larger clone lies one base from this, so it may be a read error. The chain joins TRBV28 to TRBJ1-5; 7 bases are a match to TRBD1. Germline V lookup: CDR1 MDHEN, CDR2 SYDVKM. The CDR3 extends over 13 amino acids. This CDR3 reads CDSKTGGNQPQHF. The CDR3 region has the DNA TGTGACAGCAAAACAGGGGGCAATCAGCCCCAGCATTTT.

J is TRBJ1-1 and V is TRBV5-6, with D possibly being TRBD1 (5 bases). V lost 3 bases, J lost 3 bases, and 15 bases lay in between. This CDR3 has 15 amino acids. Germline CDR1 reads SGHDT; CDR2 reads YYEEEE. CDR3 sequence (DNA): TGTGCCAGCAGCTGGGGGGGGTTCGGGGACACTGAAGCTTTCTTT. Residues: CASSWGGFGDTEAFF.

At least ten counts were recorded for this clonotype. The V gene is TRBV20-1, the J gene TRBJ2-5, with D unclear. CDR1 is DFQATT, CDR2 SNEGSKA, per germline (reference sequence). This CDR3 has 12 amino acids. The V end lost 2 bases, the J end lost 5 bases, and 9 bases lay between the germline ends. The CDR3, as DNA: TGCAGTGCTAGACTGCCCCCGGAGACCCAGTACTTC. It encodes CSARLPPETQYF.

Points on this clonotype: An end of the junction does not agree with germline; a read error may underlie this. The J gene is TRBJ2-1, the V gene TRBV5-1; 10 nucleotides match TRBD1. CDR3 length equals 15 residues. The V gene's germline CDR1 is SGHRS and CDR2 YFSETQ. The CDR3 loop reads CASSLGDRGPYEQVF. For the CDR3, the DNA is TGCGCCAGCAGCTTGGGGGACAGGGGACCCTACGAGCAGGTCTTC.

This clonotype showed up many times. The chain's CDR3 is CASSASGGILENEQFF. In DNA form, the CDR3 reads TGTGCCAGCAGTGCTTCCGGGGGCATCCTTGAAAATGAGCAGTTCTTC. This sequence joins TRBV6-1 and TRBJ2-1, with D perhaps assigned TRBD1 or TRBD2 (6 bases each). The V gene's germline CDR1 is MNHNS and CDR2 SASEGT. V lost 4 bases to trimming and J lost 7 bases, with 20 bases between them. The CDR3 has 16 residues.